These T cell receptor beta chains were read from a single sample in a study of T cells in Graves' hyperthyroidism and ophthalmopathy. In TCRdb, the multiplex PCR reads were re-called with MiXCR into one record per CDR3 protein. The table records a few hundred thousand distinct CDR3 sequences, approximately 16% of them present only once. Sequencing was carried out using blood. These receptors came from a woman aged 50 to 60 with Graves' hyperthyroidism that later progressed to Graves' ophthalmopathy. Both conserved end residues are part of each CDR3.

j_gene: TRBJ2-7
v_gene: TRBV5-1
CDR3aa: CASRLGQTYEQYF

j_gene: TRBJ1-2
v_gene: TRBV13
CDR3aa: CASSLGRGVNYGYTF

j_gene: TRBJ1-6
v_gene: TRBV7-6
CDR3aa: CASASPNSPLHF

j_gene: TRBJ2-1
v_gene: TRBV13
CDR3aa: CASSSAGAVNHEQFF

j_gene: TRBJ2-1
v_gene: TRBV7-3
CDR3aa: CASSSHTGLARYNEQFF

j_gene: TRBJ2-5
v_gene: TRBV5-1
CDR3aa: CASSPWTGELETQYF

j_gene: TRBJ1-5
v_gene: TRBV28
CDR3aa: CANSGGQGMGQPQHF

j_gene: TRBJ1-2
v_gene: TRBV28
CDR3aa: CASSSSGAGGYTF

j_gene: TRBJ2-5
v_gene: TRBV20-1
CDR3aa: CSASTTPSATQYF

j_gene: TRBJ1-2
v_gene: TRBV28
CDR3aa: CASSGVGSYTF

j_gene: TRBJ2-1
v_gene: TRBV7-9
CDR3aa: CASPGGGRYDEQFF

j_gene: TRBJ2-7
v_gene: TRBV5-4
CDR3aa: CASSLETNEQYF

j_gene: TRBJ2-1
v_gene: TRBV20-1
CDR3aa: CSAGGLAQKNEQFF

j_gene: TRBJ2-7
v_gene: TRBV12-3/TRBV12-4
CDR3aa: CASSRWGAYEQYF

j_gene: TRBJ2-5
v_gene: TRBV20-1
CDR3aa: CSASLVQGESMETQYF

j_gene: TRBJ2-3
v_gene: TRBV6-1
CDR3aa: CASRDASGTSTDTQYF

j_gene: TRBJ2-1
v_gene: TRBV5-1
CDR3aa: CASSLGDLLGNEQFF

j_gene: TRBJ2-1
v_gene: TRBV3-1
CDR3aa: CASSQAGREGGEQFF

j_gene: TRBJ1-5
v_gene: TRBV19
CDR3aa: CASSMWVRLAGQGAKSSNQPQHF

j_gene: TRBJ2-1
v_gene: TRBV29-1
CDR3aa: CSTPRGRNEQFF

j_gene: TRBJ2-3
v_gene: TRBV2
CDR3aa: CASSTVDADTQYF

j_gene: TRBJ2-7
v_gene: TRBV20-1
CDR3aa: CSANPGTHGRTYEQYF

j_gene: TRBJ2-2
v_gene: TRBV6-5
CDR3aa: CASSYSSRAGATGELFF

j_gene: TRBJ1-4
v_gene: TRBV7-8
CDR3aa: CASSLASGFQEKLFF

j_gene: TRBJ1-1
v_gene: TRBV6-1
CDR3aa: CASSETDRDTEAFF

j_gene: TRBJ2-1
v_gene: TRBV6-2/TRBV6-3
CDR3aa: CASSYTRLAGDEQFF

j_gene: TRBJ2-3
v_gene: TRBV6-5
CDR3aa: CASSYSFQFSTDTQYF

j_gene: TRBJ1-3
v_gene: TRBV20-1
CDR3aa: CSALKGHPLGGNTIYF

j_gene: TRBJ2-1
v_gene: TRBV6-1
CDR3aa: CASSKMRGSYNEQFF

j_gene: TRBJ2-5
v_gene: TRBV19
CDR3aa: CARNPGQRVAETQYF

j_gene: TRBJ2-1
v_gene: TRBV18
CDR3aa: CASSPLRAERDEQFF

j_gene: TRBJ1-2
v_gene: TRBV20-1
CDR3aa: CSATGANYGYTF

j_gene: TRBJ1-4
v_gene: TRBV12-3/TRBV12-4
CDR3aa: CASRQGTVNEKLFF

j_gene: TRBJ2-1
v_gene: TRBV5-1
CDR3aa: CASSPGSEDNEQFF

j_gene: TRBJ2-7
v_gene: TRBV5-1
CDR3aa: CASSLADRVNEQYF

j_gene: TRBJ1-6
v_gene: TRBV15
CDR3aa: CATSRESSPLHF

j_gene: TRBJ2-1
v_gene: TRBV12-3/TRBV12-4
CDR3aa: CASSLRLDYNEQFF

j_gene: TRBJ2-1
v_gene: TRBV7-3
CDR3aa: CASTQWVDSSILSEQFF

j_gene: TRBJ2-3
v_gene: TRBV7-2
CDR3aa: CASSLATSGMGDTQYF

j_gene: TRBJ1-4
v_gene: TRBV11-2
CDR3aa: CASSLGTGVNEKLFF

j_gene: TRBJ2-1
v_gene: TRBV6-1
CDR3aa: CASSVPGQGWVNEQFF

j_gene: TRBJ2-1
v_gene: TRBV20-1
CDR3aa: CSARIPSGSYEQFF

j_gene: TRBJ1-5
v_gene: TRBV6-5
CDR3aa: CASRTNFENQPQHF

j_gene: TRBJ2-2
v_gene: TRBV11-2
CDR3aa: CASSLVVAGELFF

j_gene: TRBJ2-5
v_gene: TRBV6-1
CDR3aa: CATSPTTQRETQYF

j_gene: TRBJ2-7
v_gene: TRBV29-1
CDR3aa: CSVEGAGGSEQYF

j_gene: TRBJ1-1
v_gene: TRBV28
CDR3aa: CASSFQANTEAFF

j_gene: TRBJ2-1
v_gene: TRBV11-1
CDR3aa: CASSAGQGSDEQFF

j_gene: TRBJ2-5
v_gene: TRBV5-1
CDR3aa: CASSLSLAEGETQYF